This passage covers 30 T cell receptor beta chains from one sample sequenced in a study of blood T cell repertoires in COVID-19. The method was immunoSEQ multiplex PCR; TCRdb's version includes in-frame clones alone and lacks a portion of them. The table lists roughly 250,000 clones, approximately 91% of them singletons. The sample consisted of PBMCs or T cells enriched from blood (not recorded which). These receptors originate from a woman aged 40 to 50 with acute COVID-19.

The chain combines TRBV3-1 (or the pseudogene TRBV3-2) with TRBJ2-3; D gene unclear. CDR1 and CDR2 (germline): LGHDT, YNNKEL (reference sequence). The CDR3 runs 14 residues. Trimming pared 3 bases from V and 0 bases from J, leaving 7 bases between. The CDR3 sequence is CASSHLPSTDTQYF. The CDR3 nucleotides read TGTGCCAGCAGCCATCTTCCTAGCACAGATACGCAGTATTTT.

This clone has more than one count but fewer than ten. The CDR3 spells CAWRGAGPPNEQFF. The CDR3 DNA is TGTGCCTGGAGGGGAGCGGGGCCCCCGAATGAGCAGTTCTTC. The V call is TRBV30, the J call TRBJ2-1; 7 bases align to TRBD2. The CDR3 is 14 amino acids. Germline V CDR1 and CDR2: GTSNPN, SVGIG (reference sequence). After removal of 3 bases from V and 7 bases from J, the junction contained 9 bases not matched to a gene.

The V and J genes are TRBV14 and TRBJ2-7; 9 nucleotides line up with TRBD1. There are 15 residues in the CDR3. Germline CDR1 SGHDN, CDR2 FVKESK. The ends lost 5 bases at V and 5 bases at J; junction bases unmatched: 10. The CDR3 loop reads CASSSRTGVPNEQYF. The CDR3 DNA is TGTGCCAGCAGCTCCCGGACAGGGGTTCCCAACGAGCAGTACTTC.

The chain combines TRBV28 with TRBJ1-1, with 7 bases lining up with TRBD1. With 6 bases clipped from V and 1 base from J, the junction kept 2 bases outside the gene matches. CDR3 length equals 13 residues. CDR1 MDHEN and CDR2 SYDVKM come from the germline V gene. The DNA of the CDR3 is TGTGCCAGCAGGGGGACAGCGAACACTGAAGCTTTCTTT. Translating gives CASRGTANTEAFF.

This chain joins TRBV6-5 and TRBJ1-1; D is perhaps TRBD1 (6 bases). V was trimmed by 8 bases and J by 11 bases, leaving 18 bases between them. This CDR3 has 12 residues. Germline V CDR1 and CDR2: MNHEY, SVGAGI. CDR3 protein: CASGPPRGAAFF. The CDR3 DNA is TGTGCCAGCGGTCCCCCCCGGGGGGCCGCTTTCTTT.

V usage is TRBV27 and J usage is TRBJ1-2; 8 bases align to TRBD1. Trimming removed 5 bases from V and 5 bases from J; junction bases left unmatched: 13. The CDR3 extends over 16 amino acids. The V gene's germline CDR1 is MNHEY and CDR2 SMNVEV (reference sequence). The CDR3 loop is CASSESWTGLMYGYTF. As DNA, the CDR3 is TGTGCCAGCAGTGAGTCGTGGACAGGGCTTATGTATGGCTACACCTTC.

This clone was detected once. This chain links TRBV29-1 with TRBJ1-1; D not certain. The CDR3 is made up of 14 amino acids. Germline V gives CDR1 SQVTM, CDR2 ANQGSEA. Trimming pared 7 bases from V and 0 bases from J, leaving 15 bases between. CDR3 sequence: CSAIRGSMNTEAFF. DNA of the CDR3: TGCAGCGCTATTCGGGGATCGATGAACACTGAAGCTTTCTTT.

V is TRBV18 and J is TRBJ2-7; 9 nucleotides match TRBD1. Trimming removed 2 bases from V and 2 bases from J; junction bases left unmatched: 7. CDR1 and CDR2 (germline): KGHSH, LQKENI. The CDR3 loop spans 16 amino acids. In DNA form, the CDR3 reads TGTGCCAGCTCACCAGGACAGGGGTTTACGACCTACGAGCAGTACTTC. Amino acid sequence: CASSPGQGFTTYEQYF.

J is TRBJ2-7 and V is TRBV7-9; 7 nucleotides match TRBD2. Germline V gene lookup returns CDR1 SEHNR and CDR2 FQNEAQ (reference sequence). The ends lost 3 bases at V and 0 bases at J; junction bases unmatched: 2. The CDR3 runs 14 residues. CDR3 coding DNA: TGTGCCAGCAGCTTTCGGGAGGCCTCCTACGAGCAGTACTTC. As protein: CASSFREASYEQYF.

The rearrangement links TRBV19 to TRBJ1-6, with TRBD1 identical over 8 bases. CDR3 length: 15 residues. The germline CDR1 and CDR2 sequences are LNHDA and SQIVND (reference sequence). The ends lost 3 bases at V and 5 bases at J; junction bases unmatched: 3. This CDR3 reads CASSMRDRNNSPLHF. CDR3 sequence (DNA): TGTGCCAGTAGTATGCGGGACAGGAATAATTCACCCCTCCACTTT.

V and J are TRBV7-6 and TRBJ1-3, with D perhaps matching TRBD1 (5 bases). CDR3 size: 15 residues. Germline-derived CDR1 and CDR2 are SGHVS and FNYEAQ. V lost 1 base and J lost 2, with 9 bases in between. The CDR3, as DNA: TGTGCCAGCAGCTTAGGGGCAGGGCCTGGAAACACCATATATTTT. This sequence encodes CASSLGAGPGNTIYF.

This sequence joins TRBV6-2 or TRBV6-3 and TRBJ2-2; D remains unclear. CDR3 length: 17 residues. Germline CDR1 is MNHEY and CDR2 is SVGEGT. With 2 bases removed from V and 0 bases from J, the gap between germline ends came to 13 bases. The CDR3 here is CASSYVRGGSNTGELFF. CDR3 nucleotides: TGTGCCAGCAGTTACGTAAGAGGCGGTTCGAACACCGGGGAGCTGTTTTTT.

This clone was detected once. The germline gene is not matched at one end of the junction; a read error may be the cause. The V and J genes are TRBV19 and TRBJ2-7; 11 nucleotides line up with TRBD1. This CDR3 has 16 residues. In germline, CDR1 is LNHDA, CDR2 SQIVND (reference sequence). CDR3 DNA: TGTGCCAGTAGTCCCTATGGGACAGGGGGAACCTACGAGCAGTATTTC. Translated: CASSPYGTGGTYEQYF.

The rearrangement uses TRBV5-4 and TRBJ1-3, with a tentative D call TRBD1 (5 bases). This CDR3 has 13 residues. Germline assignment: CDR1 SGHNT and CDR2 YYREEE (reference sequence). The germline V and J ends were trimmed by 4 bases and 4 bases, with 9 bases remaining between them. CDR3: CASSVRQGNTIYF. The CDR3 DNA reads as TGTGCCAGCAGCGTACGACAGGGAAACACCATATATTTT.

This clone was picked up one time. The chain couples TRBV5-1 to TRBJ1-1; D gene ambiguous. Germline CDR1 SGHRS, CDR2 YFSETQ. The CDR3 spans 18 residues. The V gene lost 7 bases and the J gene lost 3 bases, with 28 bases spanning the gap. CDR3 residues: CASPKEGRSSKLDTEAFF. In nucleotides, the CDR3 is TGCGCCAGCCCAAAGGAGGGAAGGTCCTCGAAGTTAGACACTGAAGCTTTCTTT.

The chain joins TRBV2 to TRBJ1-2; 8 bases match TRBD1. CDR3 length: 16 amino acids. The V and J ends lost 5 bases and 8 bases, in that order; junction bases with no gene match: 16. The germline CDR1 and CDR2 sequences are SNHLY and FYNNEI. The CDR3 sequence: CASSYLLTGAPLGYTF. CDR3 coding DNA: TGTGCCAGCAGTTACCTCCTGACAGGGGCCCCCTTAGGCTACACCTTC.

The chain employs TRBV7-9 and TRBJ2-2, with D possibly being TRBD2 (6 bases). This CDR3 has 16 residues. Trimming took off 2 bases at V and 5 bases at J, with 15 bases between the two ends. Germline CDR1 reads SEHNR; CDR2 reads FQNEAQ (reference sequence). The CDR3 protein is CASSLLRLGQTGELFF. The CDR3 DNA reads TGTGCCAGCAGCTTATTGAGACTAGGACAAACCGGGGAGCTGTTTTTT. Drawing the rest from reference TRBV7-9 and TRBJ2-2, the complete variable domain is DTGVSQNPRHKITKRGQNVTFRCDPISEHNRLYWYRQTLGQGPEFLTYFQNEAQLEKSRLLSDRFSAERPKGSFSTLEIQRTEQGDSAMYLCASSLLRLGQTGELFFGEGSRLTVL.

The chain employs TRBV18 and TRBJ1-4, with D uncertain. V was pared by 2 bases and J by 0 bases, with 10 bases between. Germline V gene sequence: CDR1 KGHSH, CDR2 LQKENI. The CDR3 covers 16 residues. The CDR3 DNA is TGTGCCAGCTCACCATTGGCGGGTGCAACTAATGAAAAACTGTTTTTT. Protein product: CASSPLAGATNEKLFF.

The gene calls are TRBV3-1 (or the pseudogene TRBV3-2) and TRBJ2-3; a weak D match, TRBD2 (5 bases). CDR3 length equals 13 residues. Looked up from germline, CDR1 is LGHDT and CDR2 is YNNKEL (reference sequence). Trimming took off 8 bases at V and 0 bases at J, with 9 bases between the two ends. CDR3 amino acids: CASRRVSTDTQYF. In nucleotides, the CDR3 is TGTGCCAGCCGGCGGGTTAGCACAGATACGCAGTATTTT.

This chain links TRBV6-5 with TRBJ1-1; TRBD1 matches at 8 bases. The CDR3 covers 15 residues. The V and J ends lost 0 bases and 5 bases, in that order; junction bases with no gene match: 5. In germline, CDR1 is MNHEY, CDR2 SVGAGI. In DNA, the CDR3 is TGTGCCAGCAGTTACTCCCGACAGGGGAGAACTGAAGCTTTCTTT. Protein product: CASSYSRQGRTEAFF.

The V gene is TRBV4-1, the J gene TRBJ2-1, with D possibly being TRBD2 (5 bases). This CDR3 is built from 16 residues. Trimming left V 0 bases short and J 0 bases short, with 9 bases between. Looked up from germline, CDR1 is MGHRA and CDR2 is YSYEKL. This CDR3 reads CASSQEQRSSYNEQFF. For the CDR3, the DNA is TGCGCCAGCAGCCAAGAGCAGCGGAGCTCCTACAATGAGCAGTTCTTC.

This rearrangement joins TRBV9 to TRBJ1-2, with 12 bases fitting TRBD1. V was clipped by 2 bases and J by 6 bases; unmatched bases: 5. This CDR3 has 15 amino acids. Germline CDR1 SGDLS, CDR2 YYNGEE. The CDR3 sequence: CASSVGGTGGHGYTF. The CDR3 DNA is TGTGCCAGCAGCGTCGGCGGGACAGGGGGCCATGGCTACACCTTC.

The chain carries TRBV6-5 and TRBJ1-1; 10 bases fit TRBD1. Germline V gene data show CDR1 as MNHEY and CDR2 as SVGAGI. V shed 4 bases, J shed 3 bases, and the junction held 5 bases outside the gene matches. This CDR3 is 15 amino acids long. CDR3 sequence: CASSSPGQGHTEAFF. The CDR3 DNA sequence: TGTGCCAGCAGTTCACCGGGACAGGGGCACACTGAAGCTTTCTTT.

J is TRBJ1-3 and V is TRBV18; 8 bases are a match to TRBD1. Germline CDR1 and CDR2: KGHSH and LQKENI. The CDR3 runs 15 residues. V trimming: 5 bases; J trimming: 1 base; junction bases outside the gene matches: 4. This chain's CDR3 is CASSGDRSSGNTIYF. CDR3 sequence (DNA): TGTGCCAGCTCAGGGGACAGGAGTTCTGGAAACACCATATATTTT.

The CDR3, as DNA: TGTGCCAGCAGCCAGACGGCCCTGAGGCTGTTTTTT. It specifies CASSQTALRLFF. The chain joins TRBV2 to TRBJ1-4; D unresolved. Germline V gives CDR1 SNHLY, CDR2 FYNNEI. V lost 6 bases and J 14 bases, leaving 16 bases between the germline ends. This CDR3 is 12 amino acids long.

The CDR3 DNA reads TGTGCCAGCAGCTCGGGGGGGCTTGCGAGGGGCAATCAGCCCCAGCATTTT. As protein: CASSSGGLARGNQPQHF. The chain links TRBV7-2 to TRBJ1-5; D is possibly TRBD1 (6 bases). Per the germline V gene, CDR1 is SGHTA and CDR2 is FQGNSA. The CDR3 consists of 17 residues. Trimming removed 4 bases at V and 2 bases at J, with 18 bases between.

The chain couples TRBV19 to TRBJ1-3; no clear D. The CDR3 runs to 14 residues. The germline CDR1 and CDR2 sequences are LNHDA and SQIVND (reference sequence). Trimming took 7 bases from V and 2 from J, leaving 12 bases between them. The chain's CDR3 is CASTGISAGNTIYF. The CDR3 nucleotides are TGTGCCAGTACGGGGATTTCGGCTGGAAACACCATATATTTT.

The chain couples TRBV19 to TRBJ2-1; possible D gene TRBD2, 6 bases. The CDR3 is made up of 15 amino acids. Germline CDR1 LNHDA, CDR2 SQIVND (reference sequence). Trimming removed 2 bases from V and 5 bases from J, with 13 bases in between. CDR3 region: CASSIRVRDNNEQFF. The DNA for the CDR3 is TGTGCCAGTAGTATAAGAGTGCGGGATAACAATGAGCAGTTCTTC.

Concerning this clone itself: This sample also contains other DNA sequences that code for the same CDR3. This rearrangement joins TRBV27 to TRBJ2-1, with 7 bases identical to TRBD1. CDR1 is MNHEY, CDR2 SMNVEV, per germline (reference sequence). V gave up 0 bases and J gave up 0 bases; unmatched junction bases: 2. The CDR3 totals 16 residues. For the CDR3, the DNA is TGTGCCAGCAGTTTATCAGGGGGCAGCTCCTACAATGAGCAGTTCTTC. It is translated as CASSLSGGSSYNEQFF.

This chain links TRBV28 with TRBJ2-1, with D unresolved. V lost 6 bases, J lost 9 bases, and 12 bases lay in between. The CDR3 is made up of 12 amino acids. Germline V gene lookup returns CDR1 MDHEN and CDR2 SYDVKM. The CDR3 reads CASRLPLSEQFF. CDR3 in DNA: TGTGCCAGCAGACTGCCTCTGAGTGAGCAGTTCTTC. The complete variable domain, with remaining parts taken from reference TRBV28 and TRBJ2-1, reads DVKVTQSSRYLVKRTGEKVFLECVQDMDHENMFWYRQDPGLGLRLIYFSYDVKMKEKGDIPEGYSVSREKKERFSLILESASTNQTSMYLCASRLPLSEQFFGPGTRLTVL.